This entry lists 25 T cell receptor beta chains sequenced from one sample in a study of shared clonotypes between healthy human individuals (dated by TCRdb to 2020 to 2021). Library generation was performed with the immunoSEQ multiplex PCR assay. TCRdb took this table from immuneACCESS and kept in-frame rearrangements with V and J called. Such tables lack part of the clones; where checked against another copy, unresolved V genes explain under half of the gap, and the rest is unexplained. In this sample the table shows about 2 million clones, 85% to 95% of which occur a single time. Of the sample, under 0.15% falls within the top ten clones. The source material was naive CD4+ T cells sorted from blood. Sample cell subset or site, as interpreted from the label and publication: CD45RA+ positively selected. The source is a man younger than 35 in good health.

This clone was detected once. The gene calls are TRBV5-4 and TRBJ1-2, with D hard to call. The CDR3 is 12 residues long. Germline V gene sequence: CDR1 SGHNT, CDR2 YYREEE (reference sequence). V lost 3 bases to trimming and J lost 5 bases, with 8 bases between them. The chain's CDR3 is CASSSTRYGYTF. CDR3 sequence (DNA): TGTGCCAGCAGCTCAACAAGATATGGCTACACCTTC.

The chain is built from TRBV7-9 and TRBJ2-5; unclear D gene. This CDR3 comprises 13 residues. V lost 1 base and J 6 bases, leaving 9 bases between the germline ends. The germline V gene encodes CDR1 SEHNR and CDR2 FQNEAQ (reference sequence). The CDR3 coding sequence is TGTGCCAGCAGCTTAGAGATGGGCCAGACCCAGTACTTC. Encoded protein: CASSLEMGQTQYF.

This clone was observed a handful of times. This specimen includes other DNA sequences encoding the same CDR3. The rearrangement uses TRBV10-3 and TRBJ1-2; D might be TRBD1 (5 bases). The CDR3 totals 13 residues. Between the trimmed V and J ends, which lost 3 bases and 7 bases, there was a span of 12 bases. Germline CDR1 is ENHRY and CDR2 is SYGVKD. CDR3 residues: CAISEDRGLGYTF. The CDR3 DNA is TGTGCCATCAGTGAAGACAGAGGCCTTGGCTACACCTTC.

About this clone: This same CDR3 is encoded by further DNA sequences in the sample. The J gene is TRBJ1-5, the V gene TRBV18, with D unclear. Trimming shortened V by 6 bases and J by 0 bases, and 6 bases separated the two germline ends. Germline V CDR1 and CDR2: KGHSH, LQKENI. The CDR3 contains 13 residues. The CDR3 nucleotides read TGTGCCAGCTCCCCGGGTAGCAATCAGCCCCAGCATTTT. This sequence encodes CASSPGSNQPQHF.

In this sample, this clone turned up many times. For the CDR3, the DNA is TGTGCCAGCAGCGAGGACCCGTCGCGAAACACCATATATTTT. This translates into CASSEDPSRNTIYF. V gene TRBV9 combines with J gene TRBJ1-3; D uncertain. Trimming removed 3 bases at V and 5 bases at J, with 12 bases between. Germline CDR1 and CDR2: SGDLS and YYNGEE. This CDR3 has 14 residues.

This rearrangement joins TRBV5-1 to TRBJ1-2; a weak D match, TRBD1 (5 bases). Germline V gene sequence: CDR1 SGHRS, CDR2 YFSETQ. The CDR3 spans 15 residues. V lost 7 bases to trimming and J lost 0 bases, with 16 bases between them. CDR3 residues: CASSDEGTTNYGYTF. CDR3 DNA sequence: TGCGCCAGCTCGGACGAGGGGACCACTAACTATGGCTACACCTTC.

The chain has TRBV11-1 and TRBJ1-5; D is uncertain. V dropped 4 bases and J dropped 4 bases, with 8 bases sitting between them. Germline V gene data show CDR1 as SGHAT and CDR2 as FQDESV (reference sequence). CDR3 length: 13 amino acids. CDR3 coding DNA: TGTGCCAGCAGCTCTGGGGTGAATCAGCCCCAGCATTTT. It yields the protein CASSSGVNQPQHF.

The rearrangement uses TRBV25-1 and TRBJ1-1; 8 bases are shared with TRBD1. Germline values: CDR1 MGHDK, CDR2 SYGVNS. With 2 bases clipped from V and 1 base from J, the junction kept 3 bases outside the gene matches. The CDR3 has 15 residues. The CDR3 here is CASSEPGGRNTEAFF. DNA for the CDR3: TGTGCCAGCAGTGAACCAGGGGGCAGGAACACTGAAGCTTTCTTT.

This chain connects TRBV4-3 to TRBJ2-4, with a weak D call TRBD1 (6 bases). The CDR3 has 15 amino acids. Germline V lookup: CDR1 LGHNA, CDR2 YSLEER. V dropped 7 bases and J dropped 4 bases, with 17 bases sitting between them. In DNA form, the CDR3 reads TGCGCCAGCATAAACAGGGTTCCGCCTAAAAACATTCAGTACTTC. Its translation is CASINRVPPKNIQYF.

The chain uses TRBV10-2 and TRBJ1-1; a possible D gene is TRBD1 (6 bases). CDR1 and CDR2 (germline): WSHSY, SAAADI. Trimming cost V 6 bases and J 1 base, with 9 bases left between them. The CDR3 loop spans 13 amino acids. For the CDR3, the DNA is TGCGCCAGCAGCAGGGGCTCGAACACTGAAGCTTTCTTT. This encodes CASSRGSNTEAFF.

This rearrangement joins TRBV9 to TRBJ2-1; D is ambiguous. Germline loops: CDR1 SGDLS, CDR2 YYNGEE. This CDR3 contains 14 residues. V was pared by 3 bases and J by 0 bases, with 7 bases between. For the CDR3, the DNA is TGTGCCAGCAGCGATCTAGTCTCCTACAATGAGCAGTTCTTC. Its translation: CASSDLVSYNEQFF.

The gene calls are TRBV7-2 and TRBJ2-1; 8 bases agree with TRBD2. Germline lookup yields CDR1 SGHTA and CDR2 FQGNSA. This CDR3 comprises 14 residues. V lost 2 bases, J lost 8 bases, and 5 bases stayed unmatched. The CDR3 region has the DNA TGTGCCAGCAGCTTACCGGGAGGGCCCTATGAGCAGTTCTTC. Translation: CASSLPGGPYEQFF.

J is TRBJ1-5 and V is TRBV7-2, with a possible D match to TRBD1 (5 bases). The CDR3 is 15 residues long. From germline, CDR1 is SGHTA and CDR2 FQGNSA. V dropped 1 base and J dropped 8 bases, with 15 bases sitting between them. The CDR3 sequence: CASSLVGGQGEPQHF. The CDR3 nucleotides read TGTGCCAGCAGCTTAGTCGGCGGCCAAGGGGAGCCCCAGCATTTT.

The rearrangement links TRBV9 to TRBJ1-1; possible D gene TRBD1, 6 bases. This CDR3 is built from 14 residues. Per the germline V gene, CDR1 is SGDLS and CDR2 is YYNGEE. V was shortened by 2 bases and J by 5 bases, with 13 bases between the two germline ends. This CDR3 reads CASSVGGPKTEAFF. CDR3 sequence (DNA): TGTGCCAGCAGCGTCGGGGGGCCGAAGACTGAAGCTTTCTTT.

The sample holds one count of this clone. The chain has TRBV5-1 and TRBJ2-1; perhaps TRBD1 as D (7 bases). Germline CDR1 and CDR2: SGHRS and YFSETQ. V dropped 0 bases and J dropped 0 bases, with 13 bases sitting between them. The CDR3 runs 17 residues. The CDR3 reads CASSLEPGGGSYNEQFF. The CDR3 DNA reads as TGCGCCAGCAGCTTGGAACCAGGGGGAGGCTCCTACAATGAGCAGTTCTTC.

This chain uses TRBV7-8 with TRBJ1-1; D ambiguous. The CDR3 extends over 14 amino acids. Germline CDR1 SGHVS, CDR2 FQNEAQ. V was pared by 2 bases and J by 6 bases, with 13 bases between. The CDR3 DNA sequence: TGTGCCAGCAGCTTAAGGGATAGTAACGCTGAAGCTTTCTTT. Translating gives CASSLRDSNAEAFF.

The chain carries TRBV5-4 and TRBJ1-1; TRBD1 aligns across 7 bases. The trim removed 1 base at V and 2 bases at J, leaving 5 bases unmatched. The CDR3 sequence is 15 residues long. Germline lookup yields CDR1 SGHNT and CDR2 YYREEE (reference sequence). The CDR3 is CASSLRTGVNTEAFF. CDR3 bases: TGTGCCAGCAGCTTGAGGACAGGTGTAAACACTGAAGCTTTCTTT.

The chain couples TRBV7-9 to TRBJ1-2; D remains unclear. Germline CDR1 and CDR2: SEHNR and FQNEAQ (reference sequence). This CDR3 contains 14 residues. Trimming shortened V by 4 bases and J by 1 base, and 10 bases separated the two germline ends. As DNA, the CDR3 is TGTGCCAGCAGCTCCAAGATCGGTAACTATGGCTACACCTTC. Translated: CASSSKIGNYGYTF.

The chain employs TRBV9 and TRBJ1-1; D is possibly TRBD1 (6 bases). The length of the CDR3 is 13 residues. V lost 4 bases, J lost 5 bases, and 12 bases lay in between. CDR1 is SGDLS, CDR2 YYNGEE, per germline. CDR3: CASSPTGTTEAFF. The DNA for the CDR3 is TGTGCCAGCAGCCCAACCGGGACAACTGAAGCTTTCTTT. The variable domain in full, with the rest retrieved from reference TRBV9 and TRBJ1-1, is DSGVTQTPKHLITATGQRVTLRCSPRSGDLSVYWYQQSLDQGLQFLIQYYNGEERAKGNILERFSAQQFPDLHSELNLSSLELGDSALYFCASSPTGTTEAFFGQGTRLTVV.

The chain uses TRBV11-2 and TRBJ2-7; no clear D. Trimming took 1 base from V and 0 from J, leaving 7 bases between them. The CDR3 has 14 amino acids. In germline, CDR1 is SGHAT, CDR2 FQNNGV. CDR3 sequence reads: CASSLGPLSYEQYF. The CDR3 nucleotides are TGTGCCAGCAGCTTAGGTCCCCTCTCCTACGAGCAGTACTTC.

This chain joins TRBV7-9 and TRBJ2-5; TRBD2 aligns across 8 bases. The CDR3 is made up of 17 amino acids. Germline assignment: CDR1 SEHNR and CDR2 FQNEAQ (reference sequence). The junction had 14 bases not matched to a gene; V was cut back by 3 bases and J by 5 bases. DNA for the CDR3: TGTGCCAGCAGCTTTCGGACTAGCATTGAGGGTCGCGAGACCCAGTACTTC. Residues: CASSFRTSIEGRETQYF.

The rearrangement links TRBV11-3 to TRBJ2-7, with 8 bases identical to TRBD1. CDR1 and CDR2 (germline): SGHNT, YENEEA. The CDR3 spans 14 residues. The junction had 0 bases not matched to a gene; V was cut back by 0 bases and J by 2 bases. CDR3 sequence reads: CASSLEGQAYEQYF. The CDR3 DNA follows: TGTGCCAGCAGCTTAGAGGGACAGGCCTACGAGCAGTACTTC. The full variable domain, rest sourced from reference TRBV11-3 and TRBJ2-7, is EAGVVQSPRYKIIEKKQPVAFWCNPISGHNTLYWYLQNLGQGPELLIRYENEEAVDDSQLPKDRFSAERLKGVDSTLKIQPAELGDSAVYLCASSLEGQAYEQYFGPGTRLTVT.

Comments on this clone: Other DNA sequences in the same sample also yield this CDR3. The V and J genes are TRBV6-1 and TRBJ1-3, with D uncertain. There are 14 residues in the CDR3. Trimming cost V 2 bases and J 2 bases, with 7 bases left between them. The germline V gene has CDR1 MNHNS and CDR2 SASEGT. Here the CDR3 DNA reads TGTGCCAGCAGTGAAAGGAGGGCTGGAAACACCATATATTTT. It specifies CASSERRAGNTIYF.

V and J are TRBV19 and TRBJ2-1; a weak D match, TRBD1 (7 bases). CDR1 and CDR2 from the germline V gene are LNHDA and SQIVND (reference sequence). The CDR3 contains 13 residues. Trimming took off 11 bases at V and 4 bases at J, with 15 bases between the two ends. CDR3 DNA: TGTGCCGTCCGGGGGACAGCTTACAATGAGCAGTTCTTC. Protein product: CAVRGTAYNEQFF.

The chain carries TRBV5-1 and TRBJ2-1, with D perhaps matching TRBD2 (6 bases). CDR3 size: 14 residues. Germline V CDR1 and CDR2: SGHRS, YFSETQ. V lost 5 bases, J lost 4 bases, and 13 bases lay in between. CDR3 region: CASRWRETYNEQFF. The CDR3 DNA reads TGCGCCAGCAGGTGGAGGGAGACGTACAATGAGCAGTTCTTC.